This T cell receptor (beta chain) was captured by sequencing in a study of tumor-infiltrating lymphocytes in primary liver carcinoma. As for the study in general: Subjects presented with primary liver carcinoma managed by surgical resection. Male and female patients aged 30 to 69 years made up the cohort.

Overall study findings and caveats: Relative to tumor region pairs, the tumor-adjacent and tumor-blood pairs showed overlap that was lower.

Starting from about 0.5 ug of total RNA, TCR beta cDNA was produced with a primer in the constant region. ARM-PCR was slightly modified, and three nested multiplex PCR rounds with it gave rise to the TCR beta libraries. PCR rounds one and two used TRBV1-TRBV30 forward primers with a C-beta reverse primer for around 10 cycles each. In TCRdb, the multiplex PCR reads were re-called with MiXCR into one record per CDR3 protein. Of approximately 320,000 distinct CDR3 sequences in the sample, approximately 54% are singletons; the top ten hold about 18%. Germline V CDR1 and CDR2: SQVTM, ANQGSEA. Trimming stripped 6 bases from V and 5 bases from J, with 16 bases between. This CDR3 is built from 14 residues. Blood RNA originated from unsorted whole blood, with germline DNA additionally extracted. None of the patients had received treatment, and all had chronic HBV infection. The table lists this clonotype with a few counts. Its specificity is not known.

V and J are TRBV29-1 and TRBJ2-2; possibly TRBD2 for D (5 bases). This clonotype was obtained from a woman in her thirties with primary liver carcinoma and hepatitis B virus infection. The sample taken for sequencing was peripheral blood. The CDR3 here is CSVSPGKGTGELFF. The DNA for the CDR3 is TGCAGCGTCTCACCCGGGAAGGGAACCGGGGAGCTGTTTTTT.